This TCR beta chain was recorded in a study of blood T cell repertoires in COVID-19. Study context: Both acute and convalescent COVID-19 samples were obtained from the United States, Italy and Spain. Sample material is recorded as cDNA or gDNA derived from T cells, B-cell-depleted T cells, or PBMCs.

CDR3 length: 13 residues. With 7 bases clipped from V and 7 bases from J, the junction kept 9 bases outside the gene matches. Germline CDR1 is SQVTM and CDR2 is ANQGSEA. This clone has only a few counts. Authors' methods: Reference gene primer amplification gave estimated nucleated cell counts. The assay was immunoSEQ multiplex PCR, and TCRdb's table has in-frame clones only and misses some. V and J calls and clone size are copied from that table; D and trimming were computed from the DNA. The table lists over 200,000 clones, around 82% of them singletons. Material: peripheral blood. This clonotype was obtained from a man of 80 years or more with acute or convalescent COVID-19. The chain uses TRBV29-1 and TRBJ2-3; 9 positions agree with TRBD2. The CDR3 loop reads CSGRAGGRYTQYF. CDR3 in DNA: TGCAGCGGACGGGCGGGAGGGCGTTATACGCAGTATTTT.